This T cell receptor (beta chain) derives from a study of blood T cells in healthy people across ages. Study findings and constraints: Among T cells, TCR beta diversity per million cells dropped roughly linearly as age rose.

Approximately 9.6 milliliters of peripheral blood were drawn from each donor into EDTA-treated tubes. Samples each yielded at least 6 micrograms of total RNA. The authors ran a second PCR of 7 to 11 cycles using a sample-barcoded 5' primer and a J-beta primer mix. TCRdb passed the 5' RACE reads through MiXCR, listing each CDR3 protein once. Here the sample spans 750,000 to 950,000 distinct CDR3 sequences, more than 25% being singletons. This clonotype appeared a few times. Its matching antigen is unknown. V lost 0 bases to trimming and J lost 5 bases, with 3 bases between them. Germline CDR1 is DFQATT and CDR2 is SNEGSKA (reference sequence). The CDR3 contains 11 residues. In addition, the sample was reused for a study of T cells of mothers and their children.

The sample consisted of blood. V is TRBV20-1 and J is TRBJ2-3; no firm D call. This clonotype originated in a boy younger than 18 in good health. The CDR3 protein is CSAREGDTQYF. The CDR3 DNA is TGCAGTGCTAGAGAGGGAGATACGCAGTATTTT.